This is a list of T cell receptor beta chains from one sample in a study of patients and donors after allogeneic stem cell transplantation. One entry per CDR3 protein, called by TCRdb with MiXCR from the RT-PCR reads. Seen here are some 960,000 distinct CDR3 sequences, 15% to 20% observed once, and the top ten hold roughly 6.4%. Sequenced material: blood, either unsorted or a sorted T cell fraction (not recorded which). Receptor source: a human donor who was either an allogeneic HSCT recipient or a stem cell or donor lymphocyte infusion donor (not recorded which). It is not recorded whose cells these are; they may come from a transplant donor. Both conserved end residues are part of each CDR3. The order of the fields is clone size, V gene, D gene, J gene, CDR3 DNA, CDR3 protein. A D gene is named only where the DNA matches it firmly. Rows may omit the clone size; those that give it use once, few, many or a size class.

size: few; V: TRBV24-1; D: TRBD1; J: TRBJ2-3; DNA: TGTGCCACCAGTGATTCAACAGGGGTGGTGGTCACAGATACGCAGTATTTT; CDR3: CATSDSTGVVVTDTQYF
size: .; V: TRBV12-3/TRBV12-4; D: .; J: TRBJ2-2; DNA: TGTGCCAGCTCCGGATGGGCTAACCTCGCCGGGGAGCTGTTTTTT; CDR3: CASSGWANLAGELFF
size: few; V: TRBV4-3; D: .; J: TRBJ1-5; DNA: TGCGCCAGCAGCCAAGAAGTAGGCGGCAATCAGCCCCAGCATTTT; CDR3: CASSQEVGGNQPQHF
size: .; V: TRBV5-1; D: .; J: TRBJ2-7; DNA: TGCGCCAGCAGCGGCCGGGACCAATTCTTCCAGTACTTC; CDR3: CASSGRDQFFQYF
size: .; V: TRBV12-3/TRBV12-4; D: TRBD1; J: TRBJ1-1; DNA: TGTGCCAGCACCCCACAGGGGACCCAGGGAGCTTTCTTT; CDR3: CASTPQGTQGAFF
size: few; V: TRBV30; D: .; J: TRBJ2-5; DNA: TGTGCCTGGAGTGTAAAAGAGACCCAGTACTTC; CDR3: CAWSVKETQYF
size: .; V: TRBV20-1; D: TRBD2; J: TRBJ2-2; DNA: TGCAGTGCCCACCCCGGGGGGAATGGCGGGGAGCTGTTTTTT; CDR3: CSAHPGGNGGELFF
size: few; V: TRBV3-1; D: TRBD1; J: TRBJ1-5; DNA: TGTGCCAGCAGCCTCACCGGGACAGGGGGAATGGGCAATCAGCCCCAGCATTTT; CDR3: CASSLTGTGGMGNQPQHF
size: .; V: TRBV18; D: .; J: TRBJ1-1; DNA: TGTGCCAGCTCACTTCCAAACAGGGATACTGAAGCTTTCTTT; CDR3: CASSLPNRDTEAFF
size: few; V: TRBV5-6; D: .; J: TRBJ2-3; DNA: TGTGCCAGCTCTATAACGCCTAGCGCAGATACGCAGTATTTT; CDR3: CASSITPSADTQYF
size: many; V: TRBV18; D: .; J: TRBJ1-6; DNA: TGTGCCAGCTCACCGGTGGGGGGCGAGTCACCCCTCCACTTT; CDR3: CASSPVGGESPLHF
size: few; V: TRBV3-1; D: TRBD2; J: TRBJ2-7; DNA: TGTGCCAGCAGCCAAGGACTAGCGGGGGACTACGAGCAGTACTTC; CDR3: CASSQGLAGDYEQYF
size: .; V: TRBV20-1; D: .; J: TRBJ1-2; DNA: TGCAGTGCTAGACCTTACCTGGGACACCCGGTCTATGGCTACACCTTC; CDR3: CSARPYLGHPVYGYTF
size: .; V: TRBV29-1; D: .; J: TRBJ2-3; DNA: TGCAGCGTAGCCCTAAGTTGGGGGGCGGATACGCAGTATTTT; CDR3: CSVALSWGADTQYF
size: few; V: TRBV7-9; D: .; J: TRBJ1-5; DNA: TGTGCCAGCAGCCTCGGACCGCTGTCCCAGCATTTT; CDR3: CASSLGPLSQHF
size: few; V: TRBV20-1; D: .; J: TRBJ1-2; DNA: TGCAGTGCCACCCGACTCTATGTAGGGCTCTACACCTTC; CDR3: CSATRLYVGLYTF
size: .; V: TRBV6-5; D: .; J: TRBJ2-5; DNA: TGTGCCAGCAGTTACGCGGCCTCAGGGGCCGGGGAGACCCAGTACTTC; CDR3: CASSYAASGAGETQYF
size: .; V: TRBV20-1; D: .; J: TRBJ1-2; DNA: TGCAGTGCTAGAGTTTTCGGTCGCAGGGCCGATGGCTACACCTTC; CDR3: CSARVFGRRADGYTF
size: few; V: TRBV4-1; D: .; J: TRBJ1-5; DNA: TGCGCCACAAGACAGATCGGGGGCGGCAATCAGCCCCAGCATTTT; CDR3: CATRQIGGGNQPQHF
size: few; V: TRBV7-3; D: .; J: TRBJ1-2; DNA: TGTGCCAGCAGCTCCCAGGGGCTAGGCTACACCTTC; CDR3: CASSSQGLGYTF
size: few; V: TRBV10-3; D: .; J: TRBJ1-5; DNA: TGTGCCATCGGGAAGACGGACCATAGCAATCAGCCCCAGCATTTT; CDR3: CAIGKTDHSNQPQHF
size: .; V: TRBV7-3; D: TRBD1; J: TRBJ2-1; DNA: TGTGCCAGCAGCTTAAGGGGACAGGTTTCCGATGAGCAGTTCTTC; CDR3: CASSLRGQVSDEQFF
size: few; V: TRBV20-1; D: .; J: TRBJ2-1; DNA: TGCAGTGCGGAGGACACACCGTACAATGAGCAGTTCTTC; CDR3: CSAEDTPYNEQFF
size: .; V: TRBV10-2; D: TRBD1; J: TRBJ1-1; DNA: TGCGCCAGCAGCTCCGGACAGGGGGTAACTGAAGCTTTCTTT; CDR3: CASSSGQGVTEAFF
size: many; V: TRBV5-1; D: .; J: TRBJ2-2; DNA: TGCGCCAGCAGCCGACAGGACACCGGGGAGCTGTTTTTT; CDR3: CASSRQDTGELFF
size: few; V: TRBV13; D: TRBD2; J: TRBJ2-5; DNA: TGTGCCAGCAGCTCCAGACTAGCGGGAGGATCAGAGACCCAGTACTTC; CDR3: CASSSRLAGGSETQYF
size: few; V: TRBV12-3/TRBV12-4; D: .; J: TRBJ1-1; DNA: TGTGCCAGCAGTTTCTCGACAGTAATCATCTTT; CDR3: CASSFSTVIIF
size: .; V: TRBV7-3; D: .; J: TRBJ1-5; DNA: TGTGCCAGCAGCGCGAAGGGGGTTCAGCCCCAGCATTTT; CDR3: CASSAKGVQPQHF
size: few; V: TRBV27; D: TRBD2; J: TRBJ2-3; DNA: TGTGCCAGCAGTTTCAGTCCTAGCGGGAGGGATGATACGCAGTATTTT; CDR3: CASSFSPSGRDDTQYF
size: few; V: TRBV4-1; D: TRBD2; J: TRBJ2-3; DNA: TGCGCCAGCAGCCTACTTCAGCGGGAGGGAGATACGCAGTATTTT; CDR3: CASSLLQREGDTQYF
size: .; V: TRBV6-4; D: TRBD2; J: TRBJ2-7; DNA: TGTGCCAGCAGTCGGACTAGCGGGGCCTCCTACGAGCAGTACTTC; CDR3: CASSRTSGASYEQYF
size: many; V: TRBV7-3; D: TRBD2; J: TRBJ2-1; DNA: TGTGCCAGCAGCTTACTAGCGGGGGGGCTCAATGAGCAGTTCTTC; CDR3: CASSLLAGGLNEQFF
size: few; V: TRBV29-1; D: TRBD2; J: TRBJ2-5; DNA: TGCAGCGTTGGGGAGGGGCGCGGTGAGACCCAGTACTTC; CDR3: CSVGEGRGETQYF
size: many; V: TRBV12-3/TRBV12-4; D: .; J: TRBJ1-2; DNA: TGTGCCAGCACCGCACCCGGACGGCTTAAGGATGGCTACACCTTC; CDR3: CASTAPGRLKDGYTF
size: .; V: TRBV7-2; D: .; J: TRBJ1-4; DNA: TGTGCCAGCAGCTTAGGTCCGGGGGCTAATGAAAAACTGTTTTTT; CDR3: CASSLGPGANEKLFF
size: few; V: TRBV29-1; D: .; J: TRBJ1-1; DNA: TGCAGCGTTGAATTTAGCCACACTGAAGCTTTCTTT; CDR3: CSVEFSHTEAFF
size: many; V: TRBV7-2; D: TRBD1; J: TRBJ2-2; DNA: TGTGCCAGCAGCTTAGACAGGGGATACACCGGGGAGCTGTTTTTT; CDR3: CASSLDRGYTGELFF
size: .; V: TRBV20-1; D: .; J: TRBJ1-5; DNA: TGCAGTGCTACAAGAAGGGGGACCCATCAGCCCCAGCATTTT; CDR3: CSATRRGTHQPQHF
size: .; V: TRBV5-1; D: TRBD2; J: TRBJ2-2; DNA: TGCGCCAGCAGGAGCGGGGACAACACCGGGGAGCTGTTTTTT; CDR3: CASRSGDNTGELFF
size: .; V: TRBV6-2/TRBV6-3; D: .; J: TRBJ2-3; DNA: TGTGCCAGCAGCCTTTTGGACTCCGGGGACACAGATACGCAGTATTTT; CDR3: CASSLLDSGDTDTQYF